These T cell receptor beta chains were read from a single sample in a study of cytomegalovirus exposure and HLA in healthy donors. The data were produced by immunoSEQ multiplex PCR, yet TCRdb's version contains in-frame clones alone and is incomplete. The sample has under 150,000 clones, approximately 84% seen once; the top ten hold approximately 3%. Sequencing was carried out using PBMCs. The receptors shown here come from a boy aged 2 to 9 in good health and CMV-seronegative. Each CDR3 is given with its conserved first and last residue. Fields, in order: J gene, D gene, V gene, clone size, CDR3 protein, CDR3 DNA. The D gene is left open where the match is weak. Clone size is shown for a subset of rows, as once, few, many or a class of expanded clone.

j_gene: TRBJ1-1
d_gene: -
v_gene: TRBV4-3
abundance: -
CDR3aa: CASSQDGGATEAFF
CDR3nt: TGCGCCAGCAGCCAAGATGGGGGGGCGACTGAAGCTTTCTTT

j_gene: TRBJ2-3
d_gene: TRBD2
v_gene: TRBV5-4
abundance: -
CDR3aa: CASSLEGGGAADTQYF
CDR3nt: TGTGCCAGCAGCTTGGAGGGCGGGGGGGCGGCAGATACGCAGTATTTT

j_gene: TRBJ2-7
d_gene: -
v_gene: TRBV18
abundance: -
CDR3aa: CASSPGRGYEQYF
CDR3nt: TGTGCCAGCTCACCAGGGCGAGGGTACGAGCAGTACTTC

j_gene: TRBJ1-1
d_gene: -
v_gene: TRBV7-2
abundance: -
CDR3aa: CASSLDRRTEAFF
CDR3nt: TGTGCCAGCAGCTTAGACAGACGCACTGAAGCTTTCTTT

j_gene: TRBJ1-6
d_gene: -
v_gene: TRBV18
abundance: -
CDR3aa: CASSLSGQDSPLHF
CDR3nt: TGTGCCAGCTCACTATCAGGGCAGGATTCACCCCTCCACTTT

j_gene: TRBJ2-1
d_gene: TRBD1
v_gene: TRBV4-2
abundance: -
CDR3aa: CASSQGPGTAYNEQFF
CDR3nt: TGTGCCAGCAGCCAAGGCCCCGGGACAGCCTACAATGAGCAGTTCTTC

j_gene: TRBJ2-3
d_gene: TRBD2
v_gene: TRBV15
abundance: -
CDR3aa: CATSRGLAGGTDTQYF
CDR3nt: TGTGCCACCAGCAGGGGATTAGCGGGTGGCACAGATACGCAGTATTTT

j_gene: TRBJ1-5
d_gene: TRBD1
v_gene: TRBV18
abundance: -
CDR3aa: CASSPGQGANQPQHF
CDR3nt: TGTGCCAGCTCACCGGGACAGGGGGCCAATCAGCCCCAGCATTTT

j_gene: TRBJ1-6
d_gene: TRBD1
v_gene: TRBV30
abundance: once
CDR3aa: CAWSRGQDNSPLHF
CDR3nt: TGTGCCTGGAGCCGGGGACAGGACAATTCACCCCTCCACTTT

j_gene: TRBJ2-1
d_gene: TRBD2
v_gene: TRBV13
abundance: -
CDR3aa: CASSVTGTSGENNEQFF
CDR3nt: TGTGCCAGCAGCGTCACCGGGACTAGCGGGGAAAACAATGAGCAGTTCTTC

j_gene: TRBJ1-4
d_gene: -
v_gene: TRBV2
abundance: -
CDR3aa: CASSELASGTNEKLFF
CDR3nt: TGTGCCAGCAGTGAACTAGCCAGCGGAACTAATGAAAAACTGTTTTTT

j_gene: TRBJ2-7
d_gene: TRBD2
v_gene: TRBV18
abundance: -
CDR3aa: CASSPESIAGGLREQYF
CDR3nt: TGTGCCAGCTCACCAGAGTCGATAGCGGGGGGTTTGAGGGAGCAGTACTTC

j_gene: TRBJ2-3
d_gene: TRBD2
v_gene: TRBV25-1
abundance: -
CDR3aa: CASSEGASGRAGTDTQYF
CDR3nt: TGTGCCAGCAGTGAAGGGGCTAGCGGGAGGGCCGGCACAGATACGCAGTATTTT

j_gene: TRBJ1-5
d_gene: TRBD1
v_gene: TRBV6-1
abundance: -
CDR3aa: CASSGTAGGNQPQHF
CDR3nt: TGTGCCAGCAGTGGTACGGCAGGGGGAAATCAGCCCCAGCATTTT

j_gene: TRBJ2-4
d_gene: -
v_gene: TRBV19
abundance: -
CDR3aa: CASSIALPARPTRAYF
CDR3nt: TGTGCCAGTAGTATAGCCCTCCCCGCGAGGCCTACCAGAGCGTACTTC

j_gene: TRBJ1-5
d_gene: -
v_gene: TRBV6-5
abundance: -
CDR3aa: CASGPAGDNQPQHF
CDR3nt: TGTGCCAGCGGGCCTGCGGGGGACAATCAGCCCCAGCATTTT

j_gene: TRBJ1-2
d_gene: -
v_gene: TRBV30
abundance: -
CDR3aa: CAWSLPIWANPRGYTF
CDR3nt: TGTGCCTGGAGCCTCCCCATCTGGGCAAACCCTCGCGGCTACACCTTC

j_gene: TRBJ1-1
d_gene: -
v_gene: TRBV14
abundance: -
CDR3aa: CASSQDHNFRGAQSEAFF
CDR3nt: TGTGCCAGCAGCCAAGATCACAACTTTCGGGGGGCGCAGAGTGAAGCTTTCTTT

j_gene: TRBJ1-5
d_gene: -
v_gene: TRBV7-9
abundance: -
CDR3aa: CASSLGHHSNQPQHF
CDR3nt: TGTGCCAGCAGCTTGGGACATCATAGCAATCAGCCCCAGCATTTT

j_gene: TRBJ1-1
d_gene: -
v_gene: TRBV6-6
abundance: -
CDR3aa: CASSKTTGTNTEAFF
CDR3nt: TGTGCCAGCAGTAAGACGACAGGAACGAACACTGAAGCTTTCTTT

j_gene: TRBJ2-3
d_gene: -
v_gene: TRBV6-6
abundance: -
CDR3aa: CASSYSKGQSADTQYF
CDR3nt: TGTGCCAGCAGTTACTCGAAAGGACAGTCGGCAGATACGCAGTATTTT

j_gene: TRBJ2-1
d_gene: TRBD1
v_gene: TRBV19
abundance: -
CDR3aa: CASSPRDRVEQFF
CDR3nt: TGTGCCAGTAGTCCCCGGGACAGGGTTGAGCAGTTCTTC

j_gene: TRBJ1-2
d_gene: TRBD1
v_gene: TRBV9
abundance: -
CDR3aa: CASSSDPGQNYGYTF
CDR3nt: TGTGCCAGCAGCTCTGATCCGGGACAGAACTATGGCTACACCTTC

j_gene: TRBJ2-1
d_gene: -
v_gene: TRBV27
abundance: -
CDR3aa: CASSSSPGNEQFF
CDR3nt: TGTGCCAGCAGTTCTAGCCCTGGCAATGAGCAGTTCTTC

j_gene: TRBJ1-2
d_gene: -
v_gene: TRBV19
abundance: -
CDR3aa: CASRDKPIYGYTF
CDR3nt: TGTGCCAGTAGGGACAAGCCAATCTATGGCTACACCTTC

j_gene: TRBJ2-2
d_gene: -
v_gene: TRBV30
abundance: once
CDR3aa: CAWSVVRSGAGELFF
CDR3nt: TGTGCCTGGAGTGTAGTTCGTTCGGGGGCCGGGGAGCTGTTTTTT

j_gene: TRBJ1-1
d_gene: -
v_gene: TRBV19
abundance: -
CDR3aa: CASTMGGGLAEAFF
CDR3nt: TGTGCCAGTACAATGGGGGGAGGGTTGGCTGAAGCTTTCTTT

j_gene: TRBJ1-1
d_gene: -
v_gene: TRBV19
abundance: few
CDR3aa: CASSITGLTEAFF
CDR3nt: TGTGCCAGTAGTATCACAGGGCTCACTGAAGCTTTCTTT

j_gene: TRBJ1-2
d_gene: -
v_gene: TRBV30
abundance: -
CDR3aa: CAWSVLSCYTF
CDR3nt: TGTGCCTGGAGTGTTTTATCCTGCTACACCTTC

j_gene: TRBJ1-2
d_gene: TRBD1
v_gene: TRBV5-5
abundance: once
CDR3aa: CASSREGQGNLYGYTF
CDR3nt: TGTGCCAGCAGCAGAGAGGGACAGGGGAATCTCTATGGCTACACCTTC

j_gene: TRBJ2-3
d_gene: TRBD2
v_gene: TRBV4-2
abundance: -
CDR3aa: CASSPGLAGGPTDTQYF
CDR3nt: TGTGCCAGCAGCCCCGGACTAGCGGGAGGGCCGACAGATACGCAGTATTTT

j_gene: TRBJ1-5
d_gene: -
v_gene: TRBV4-1
abundance: -
CDR3aa: CASSQPGTGQPQHF
CDR3nt: TGCGCCAGCAGCCAACCTGGGACTGGCCAGCCCCAGCATTTT

j_gene: TRBJ1-6
d_gene: -
v_gene: TRBV4-3
abundance: -
CDR3aa: CASSQGRWGAYNSPLHF
CDR3nt: TGCGCCAGCAGCCAAGGAAGGTGGGGGGCCTATAATTCACCCCTCCACTTT

j_gene: TRBJ2-1
d_gene: TRBD2
v_gene: TRBV11-2
abundance: -
CDR3aa: CASSLGTSGVLFYNEQFF
CDR3nt: TGTGCCAGCAGCTTAGGGACTAGCGGGGTATTGTTCTACAATGAGCAGTTCTTC

j_gene: TRBJ1-2
d_gene: -
v_gene: TRBV2
abundance: few
CDR3aa: CASSRARDLGYTF
CDR3nt: TGTGCCAGCAGCAGGGCCCGCGACCTTGGCTACACCTTC

j_gene: TRBJ1-1
d_gene: -
v_gene: TRBV4-2
abundance: few
CDR3aa: CASSHNREAFF
CDR3nt: TGTGCCAGCAGCCACAACCGGGAGGCTTTCTTT

j_gene: TRBJ1-5
d_gene: TRBD1
v_gene: TRBV27
abundance: -
CDR3aa: CASSPGTGDQPQHF
CDR3nt: TGTGCCAGCAGTCCCGGGACAGGTGATCAGCCCCAGCATTTT

j_gene: TRBJ2-1
d_gene: TRBD2
v_gene: TRBV27
abundance: once
CDR3aa: CASSFGLVVGGEQFF
CDR3nt: TGTGCCAGCAGTTTCGGACTAGTGGTTGGGGGTGAGCAGTTCTTC

j_gene: TRBJ2-5
d_gene: -
v_gene: TRBV11-2
abundance: -
CDR3aa: CASSLAGDLETQYF
CDR3nt: TGTGCCAGCAGCTTAGCGGGGGACCTCGAGACCCAGTACTTC

j_gene: TRBJ2-7
d_gene: -
v_gene: TRBV6-5
abundance: once
CDR3aa: CASSYKRTTAYEQYF
CDR3nt: TGTGCCAGCAGTTATAAACGGACAACGGCCTACGAGCAGTACTTC

j_gene: TRBJ1-1
d_gene: -
v_gene: TRBV25-1
abundance: -
CDR3aa: CASSHDSDTEAFF
CDR3nt: TGTGCCAGCAGCCATGACTCCGACACTGAAGCTTTCTTT

j_gene: TRBJ1-4
d_gene: -
v_gene: TRBV4-1
abundance: -
CDR3aa: CASSQAAARGRGWLNEKLFF
CDR3nt: TGCGCCAGCAGCCAAGCCGCCGCCAGGGGAAGAGGTTGGCTTAATGAAAAACTGTTTTTT

j_gene: TRBJ1-1
d_gene: -
v_gene: TRBV6-4
abundance: -
CDR3aa: CASSERVETEAFF
CDR3nt: TGTGCCAGCAGTGAGAGGGTCGAGACTGAAGCTTTCTTT

j_gene: TRBJ2-5
d_gene: -
v_gene: TRBV6-5
abundance: -
CDR3aa: CASRTLDNQETQYF
CDR3nt: TGTGCCAGCAGGACCCTCGACAACCAAGAGACCCAGTACTTC

j_gene: TRBJ1-1
d_gene: -
v_gene: TRBV13
abundance: once
CDR3aa: CASSSPGGTEAFF
CDR3nt: TGTGCCAGCAGCTCTCCCGGTGGCACTGAAGCTTTCTTT

j_gene: TRBJ2-7
d_gene: TRBD2
v_gene: TRBV19
abundance: -
CDR3aa: CASSPRASGSYEQYF
CDR3nt: TGTGCCAGTAGCCCGCGGGCTAGCGGGAGCTACGAGCAGTACTTC

j_gene: TRBJ2-7
d_gene: TRBD2
v_gene: TRBV6-5
abundance: -
CDR3aa: CASSWTSGKYEQYF
CDR3nt: TGTGCCAGCAGTTGGACTAGCGGGAAGTACGAGCAGTACTTC

j_gene: TRBJ1-1
d_gene: TRBD1
v_gene: TRBV19
abundance: -
CDR3aa: CASSREQGDTEAFF
CDR3nt: TGTGCCAGTAGTAGGGAACAGGGGGACACTGAAGCTTTCTTT

j_gene: TRBJ2-3
d_gene: TRBD2
v_gene: TRBV13
abundance: -
CDR3aa: CASSVQREARTDTQYF
CDR3nt: TGTGCCAGCAGCGTCCAGCGGGAGGCTCGCACAGATACGCAGTATTTT

j_gene: TRBJ2-5
d_gene: TRBD2
v_gene: TRBV11-2
abundance: -
CDR3aa: CASSLRTSGPRETQYF
CDR3nt: TGTGCCAGCAGCTTACGGACTAGCGGTCCCCGTGAGACCCAGTACTTC

j_gene: TRBJ1-3
d_gene: -
v_gene: TRBV4-1
abundance: -
CDR3aa: CASSQDHGPGGNTIYF
CDR3nt: TGCGCCAGCAGCCAAGATCACGGGCCGGGGGGAAACACCATATATTTT

j_gene: TRBJ1-6
d_gene: -
v_gene: TRBV6-1
abundance: -
CDR3aa: CASTIGGWGSPLHF
CDR3nt: TGTGCCAGCACCATCGGGGGGTGGGGTTCACCCCTCCACTTT

j_gene: TRBJ1-1
d_gene: -
v_gene: TRBV19
abundance: once
CDR3aa: CASSITGTGNTEAFF
CDR3nt: TGTGCCAGTAGTATAACAGGGACGGGGAACACTGAAGCTTTCTTT

j_gene: TRBJ2-1
d_gene: -
v_gene: TRBV4-1
abundance: -
CDR3aa: CASSQVADNEQFF
CDR3nt: TGCGCCAGCAGCCAAGTAGCGGACAATGAGCAGTTCTTC

j_gene: TRBJ2-5
d_gene: -
v_gene: TRBV23-1
abundance: -
CDR3aa: CASSQSRQGEATQYF
CDR3nt: TGCGCCAGCAGTCAATCGAGGCAGGGGGAGGCGACCCAGTACTTC

j_gene: TRBJ2-3
d_gene: TRBD1
v_gene: TRBV2
abundance: -
CDR3aa: CASSWTGQGDTQYF
CDR3nt: TGTGCCAGCAGTTGGACAGGCCAAGGGGATACGCAGTATTTT

j_gene: TRBJ1-3
d_gene: -
v_gene: TRBV27
abundance: -
CDR3aa: CASSFSSGNTIYF
CDR3nt: TGTGCCAGCAGTTTCAGCTCTGGAAACACCATATATTTT

j_gene: TRBJ1-3
d_gene: -
v_gene: TRBV11-2
abundance: -
CDR3aa: CASSLGRCSGNTIYF
CDR3nt: TGTGCCAGCAGCTTAGGGAGATGCTCTGGAAACACCATATATTTT

j_gene: TRBJ2-2
d_gene: TRBD1
v_gene: TRBV9
abundance: -
CDR3aa: CASSRDRVTGELFF
CDR3nt: TGTGCCAGTTCTCGCGACAGGGTAACCGGGGAGCTGTTTTTT